These 11 T cell receptor beta chains originate from one sample sequenced in a study of cytomegalovirus exposure and HLA in healthy donors. This PCR relied on a set of 60 Vbeta primers and 13 Jbeta primers. Sequencing used immunoSEQ multiplex PCR; TCRdb keeps in-frame clones, though not all of them. Altogether 95,000 to 100,000 clones are present, roughly four fifths being singletons, with the ten largest covering roughly 8%. The sample was PBMCs. These receptors were obtained from a female donor in good health and CMV-seronegative.

The gene calls are TRBV30 and TRBJ1-2; 9 nucleotides align to TRBD1. Germline CDR1 is GTSNPN and CDR2 is SVGIG (reference sequence). This CDR3 has 16 amino acids. Trimming at V came to 1 base and at J to 2 bases, leaving 8 bases not matched to a gene. The CDR3 bases are TGTGCCTGGAGTGGGGGGACAGGGACACTAAACTATGGCTACACCTTC. Its translation is CAWSGGTGTLNYGYTF.

This clone was counted a single time. The chain joins TRBV9 to TRBJ2-7; a possible D gene is TRBD2 (6 bases). The CDR3 has 15 amino acids. V was pared by 1 base and J by 3 bases, with 14 bases between. The germline V gene has CDR1 SGDLS and CDR2 YYNGEE. CDR3 protein: CASSVQPGVSYEQYF. The CDR3 DNA follows: TGTGCCAGCAGCGTACAACCGGGGGTGAGCTACGAGCAGTACTTC.

This clone appeared once. The rearrangement joins TRBV5-4 to TRBJ1-2; 7 bases map to TRBD1. Germline CDR1 reads SGHNT; CDR2 reads YYREEE (reference sequence). This CDR3 contains 15 residues. After removal of 2 bases from V and 1 base from J, the junction contained 5 bases not matched to a gene. CDR3 loop: CASSFGTEVNYGYTF. Here the CDR3 DNA reads TGTGCCAGCAGCTTCGGGACAGAAGTTAACTATGGCTACACCTTC.

For the CDR3, the DNA is TGTGCCAGCAGCTTACGGAGGAACACTGAAGCTTTCTTT. This gives the protein CASSLRRNTEAFF. The V call is TRBV13, the J call TRBJ1-1, with no clear D. V was shortened by 2 bases and J by 1 base, with 5 bases between the two germline ends. Germline V gene data show CDR1 as PRHDT and CDR2 as FYEKMQ (reference sequence). The CDR3 sequence is 13 residues long.

The V gene is TRBV19, the J gene TRBJ1-2; a possible D gene is TRBD1 (6 bases). Trimming stripped 4 bases from V and 4 bases from J, with 10 bases between. The CDR3 has 13 amino acids. Germline V gene sequence: CDR1 LNHDA, CDR2 SQIVND (reference sequence). CDR3 protein: CASSKDSFYGYTF. The CDR3 region has the DNA TGTGCCAGTAGTAAGGACAGCTTCTATGGCTACACCTTC.

The table lists this clone with a few counts. The chain combines TRBV5-4 with TRBJ2-7, with D maybe TRBD2 (5 bases). The V gene lost 2 bases and the J gene lost 7 bases, with 16 bases spanning the gap. The CDR3 is made up of 14 amino acids. Germline lookup yields CDR1 SGHNT and CDR2 YYREEE (reference sequence). The CDR3 loop is CASSFLTNLREQYF. CDR3 nucleotide sequence: TGTGCCAGCAGCTTCTTGACTAACCTACGGGAGCAGTACTTC.

This clone was seen a handful of times. The chain carries TRBV11-2 and TRBJ2-7; D gene unclear. The V gene's germline CDR1 is SGHAT and CDR2 FQNNGV. Trimming removed 4 bases at V and 4 bases at J, with 8 bases between. There are 12 residues in the CDR3. The CDR3: CASSSTTYEQYF. CDR3 nucleotide sequence: TGTGCCAGCAGCTCAACCACATACGAGCAGTACTTC. Together with reference TRBV11-2 and TRBJ2-7, the CDR3 gives the full variable domain: EAGVAQSPRYKIIEKRQSVAFWCNPISGHATLYWYQQILGQGPKLLIQFQNNGVVDDSQLPKDRFSAERLKGVDSTLKIQPAKLEDSAVYLCASSSTTYEQYFGPGTRLTVT.

This clone was detected only a few times. A junction end diverges from the germline sequence, so it may reflect a read error. The chain recombines TRBV6-5 with TRBJ2-7; the D gene is possibly TRBD1 (6 bases). This CDR3 contains 13 residues. The germline V gene encodes CDR1 MNHEY and CDR2 SVGAGI. CDR3: CASSYGGLGDRFF. CDR3 nucleotides: TGTGCCAGCAGTTACGGGGGCCTGGGCGACCGGTTCTTC.

V and J are TRBV2 and TRBJ2-3; 7 bases fit TRBD2. The germline CDR1 and CDR2 sequences are SNHLY and FYNNEI. The CDR3 runs 12 residues. V shed 8 bases, J shed 3 bases, and the junction held 2 bases outside the gene matches. The CDR3 is CASLGGTDTQYF. The CDR3 bases are TGTGCCAGCTTGGGGGGGACAGATACGCAGTATTTT.

The V gene is TRBV28, the J gene TRBJ2-7; TRBD1 matches at 8 bases. Germline values: CDR1 MDHEN, CDR2 SYDVKM. This CDR3 is 15 amino acids long. Trimming at V came to 6 bases and at J to 0 bases, leaving 7 bases not matched to a gene. As DNA, the CDR3 is TGTGCCAGCAGCCCAAGGGACAGGCCCTCCTACGAGCAGTACTTC. Residues: CASSPRDRPSYEQYF.

The V and J genes are TRBV2 and TRBJ1-2, with 9 bases matching TRBD1. From germline, CDR1 is SNHLY and CDR2 FYNNEI. V shed 5 bases and J 4 bases; nucleotides not matched to a gene: 5. This CDR3 spans 14 amino acids. CDR3 DNA sequence: TGTGCCAGCAGTACCACAGGGGGCGTCTATGGCTACACCTTC. It is translated as CASSTTGGVYGYTF.